This T cell receptor beta chain was recovered during a study of response to subunit inactivated influenza vaccine. The CDR3 extends over 15 amino acids. Per the germline V gene, CDR1 is MNHNS and CDR2 is SASEGT. Trimming cost V 7 bases and J 4 bases, with 19 bases left between them. The sample holds one count of this clonotype. Its cognate antigen is unknown. In TCRdb, the RT-PCR reads were re-called with MiXCR into one record per CDR3 protein. The table shows 650,000 to 800,000 distinct CDR3 sequences, with approximately 15% occurring only once. Overall study findings and caveats: New T cells are recruited in small numbers by each seasonal influenza vaccination, according to the authors' suggestion.

The sequence came from a man aged 50 to 60 who received an inactivated influenza vaccine. The chain combines TRBV6-1 with TRBJ1-1; no clear D. Material: PBMCs from blood, obtained about 14 days before vaccination. This CDR3 is CASTQSDGRGTEAFF. The CDR3 DNA follows: TGTGCCAGCACGCAAAGCGACGGACGGGGCACTGAAGCTTTCTTT.